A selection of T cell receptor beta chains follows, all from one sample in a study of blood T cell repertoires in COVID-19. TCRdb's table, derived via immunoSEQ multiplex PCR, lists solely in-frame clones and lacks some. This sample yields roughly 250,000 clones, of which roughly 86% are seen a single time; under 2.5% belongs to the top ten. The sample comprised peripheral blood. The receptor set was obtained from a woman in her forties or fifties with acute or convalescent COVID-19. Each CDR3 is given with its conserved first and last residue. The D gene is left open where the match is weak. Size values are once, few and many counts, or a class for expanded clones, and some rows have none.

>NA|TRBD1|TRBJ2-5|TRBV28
TGTGCCAGCAGTTTCGGGACAGGGGGAAAGACCCAGTACTTC
CASSFGTGGKTQYF
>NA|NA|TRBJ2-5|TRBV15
TGTGCCACCAGCAGAGATATCAGGGAGACCCAGTACTTC
CATSRDIRETQYF
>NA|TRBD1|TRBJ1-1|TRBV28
TGTGCCAGCCGGGTCGCAGGGGGCTTAATGAAGGGCACTGAAGCTTTCTTT
CASRVAGGLMKGTEAFF
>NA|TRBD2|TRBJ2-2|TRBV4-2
TGTGCCAGCAGCCAGGGGACTAACGACAGGGAGCTGTTTTTT
CASSQGTNDRELFF
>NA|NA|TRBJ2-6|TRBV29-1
TGCAGCGTAGCAAGGGGGACTGGGGCCAACGTCCTGACTTTC
CSVARGTGANVLTF
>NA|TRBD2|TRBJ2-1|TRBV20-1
TGCAGTGCTAGTGTAATCATTAGCGGGAGCTACAATGAGCAGTTCTTC
CSASVIISGSYNEQFF
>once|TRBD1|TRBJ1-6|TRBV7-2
TGTGCCAGCAGCTTAGCGGGACAGGGGGTGACACCCCTCCACTTT
CASSLAGQGVTPLHF
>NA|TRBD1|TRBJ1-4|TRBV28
TGTGCCAGCAGTTTATTCGGACAGGGAGGCGGAAAACTGTTTTTT
CASSLFGQGGGKLFF
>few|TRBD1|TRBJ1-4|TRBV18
TGTGCCAGCTCACCATTCGGGACAGAGAAGGAAAAACTGTTTTTT
CASSPFGTEKEKLFF
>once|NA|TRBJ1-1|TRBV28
TGTGCCAGCAGTCCGCCTTTGGGCGCGAGTCCGAAAGCTTTCTTT
CASSPPLGASPKAFF
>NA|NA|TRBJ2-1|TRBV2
TGTGCCAGCAGGAGGACAGACTACAATGAGCAGTTCTTC
CASRRTDYNEQFF
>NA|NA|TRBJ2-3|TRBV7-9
TGTGCCAGCAGCTTAGAGGACTTGGCGTATTTT
CASSLEDLAYF
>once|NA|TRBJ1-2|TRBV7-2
TGTGCCAGCAGCCCCCGGACAGATTTATATGGCTACACCTTC
CASSPRTDLYGYTF
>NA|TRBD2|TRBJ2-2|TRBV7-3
TGTGCCAGCAGCTTATCGGTTAGCGGGACCGGGGAGCTGTTTTTT
CASSLSVSGTGELFF
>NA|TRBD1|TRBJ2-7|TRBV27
TGTGCCAGCAGTGTTACTCGGACAGGGGGGTACGAGCAGTACTTC
CASSVTRTGGYEQYF
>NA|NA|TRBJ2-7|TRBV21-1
TGTGCCAGCAGCAAAGCACTGACAGGGAGCTACGAGCAGTACTTC
CASSKALTGSYEQYF
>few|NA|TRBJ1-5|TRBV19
TGTGCCAGTAGTACGAGGAAGCAGCCCCAGCATTTT
CASSTRKQPQHF
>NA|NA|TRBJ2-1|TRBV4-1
TGCGCCAGCAGCCAAGTGGCAGACAAAGTCGATGAGCAGTTCTTC
CASSQVADKVDEQFF
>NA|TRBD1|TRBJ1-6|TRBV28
TGTGCCAGCAGCCCCCCTGGGGACAGGTTGTATACACCCCTCCACTTT
CASSPPGDRLYTPLHF
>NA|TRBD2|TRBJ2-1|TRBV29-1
TGCAGCGTTCTGACTAGCGGGAACAATGAGCAGTTCTTC
CSVLTSGNNEQFF
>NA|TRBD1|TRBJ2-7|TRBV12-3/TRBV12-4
TGTGCCAGCAGTAGACAGGGGGCGGGCGAGCAGTACTTC
CASSRQGAGEQYF
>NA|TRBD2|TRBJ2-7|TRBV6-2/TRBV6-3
TGTGCCAGCAGTTACCCTGGACTAGCGGGAGTCCGCTCCTTCTACGAGCAGTACTTC
CASSYPGLAGVRSFYEQYF
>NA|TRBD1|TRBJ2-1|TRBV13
TGTGCCAGCAGCTTAAGGGACAGCTCCTACAATGAGCAGTTCTTC
CASSLRDSSYNEQFF
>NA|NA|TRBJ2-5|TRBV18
TGTGCCAGCTCACCAGCAGGGATCGTAGAGACCCAGTACTTC
CASSPAGIVETQYF
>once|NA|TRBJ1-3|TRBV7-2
TGTGCCAGCAGCTTACTCGGAGTACGCTCTGGAAACACCATATATTTT
CASSLLGVRSGNTIYF
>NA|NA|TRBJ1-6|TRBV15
TGTGCCACCAGCTTCGAGAGCTCCTATAATTCACCCCTCCACTTT
CATSFESSYNSPLHF
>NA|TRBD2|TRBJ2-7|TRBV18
TGTGCCAGCTCACCTGGTTTAGCGGGAGTGTCTTACGAGCAGTACTTC
CASSPGLAGVSYEQYF
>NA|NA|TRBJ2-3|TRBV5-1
TGCGCCAGCAGCTTGGGAGGGGGTAGCACAGATACGCAGTATTTT
CASSLGGGSTDTQYF
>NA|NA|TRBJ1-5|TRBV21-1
TGTGCCAGCACCTTAAAGGGGAATCAGCCCCAGCATTTT
CASTLKGNQPQHF
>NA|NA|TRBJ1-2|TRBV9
TGTGCCAGCAGCCCCCGGACAGCGATGGGAGGCTACACCTTC
CASSPRTAMGGYTF
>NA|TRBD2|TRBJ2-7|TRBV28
TGTGCCAGCAGGACTAGCGGGAGTACCTACGAGCAGTACTTC
CASRTSGSTYEQYF
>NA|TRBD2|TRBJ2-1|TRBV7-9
TGTGCCAGCAGCGCTAGCGGGAGGACCTCCTACAATGAGCAGTTCTTC
CASSASGRTSYNEQFF
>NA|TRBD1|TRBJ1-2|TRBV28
TGTGCCAGCAGCGTCCGGGACAGTCCTTACTTC
CASSVRDSPYF